The present entry profiles one TCR beta chain with its context. Its antigen is currently unknown. This sample is part of a study of blood T cells in healthy people across ages. Broader study findings: Donor CMV infection status was unknown, possibly confounding age-related changes in expanded clonotypes.

Through a sample-barcoded 5' primer and a J-beta primer mix, a second PCR was run for roughly 6 to 11 cycles. All samples gave at least 2.5 million CDR3-containing paired-end reads. Each CDR3 protein gets one entry after TCRdb re-called the 5' RACE reads with MiXCR. The sample lists 1.5 million to 2 million distinct CDR3 sequences, roughly 49% occurring once. Total RNA was extracted at no less than 6 micrograms per sample. Looked up from germline, CDR1 is SGHDN and CDR2 is FVKESK. The J segment lost 15 bases and the V segment lost 3 bases, leaving 9 bases of the junction unmatched. The CDR3 extends over 13 amino acids.

This sequence originates from a woman in her thirties or forties in good health. The specimen sequenced was blood. V and J are TRBV14 and TRBJ2-4, with 9 positions matching TRBD1. The CDR3 spells CASSQTIGTGSYF. CDR3 bases: TGTGCCAGCAGCCAGACGATTGGGACAGGGTCGTACTTC.